This T cell receptor (beta chain) is drawn from a study of T cells in narcolepsy. Whole-study context: Enrolled donors included narcolepsy type 1 or type 2 patients and healthy controls.

Study-wide results and limits: HCRT-specific and TRIB2-specific autoreactive clonotypes appeared among same-patient CSF and blood CD4+ clonotypes. Healthy controls reportedly lacked the autoreactive clonotypes serially found in patients' blood.

This CDR3 contains 14 residues. Germline V gene lookup returns CDR1 SGHRS and CDR2 YFSETQ. V lost 5 bases to trimming and J lost 7 bases; unmatched junction nucleotides: 8. A note on this clone: Its matching antigen is unknown.

Repertoires were generated with immunoSEQ multiplex PCR, while TCRdb's copy carries only in-frame clones and drops some. Of 25,000 to 30,000 clones in the sample, approximately 78% were seen once. The material sequenced was CD45RA- memory CD4+ T cells from PBMCs. The TCR originated in a human donor with narcolepsy. J is TRBJ2-2 and V is TRBV5-1, with 7 bases identical to TRBD2. CDR3 nucleotide sequence: TGCGCCAGCAGTCTGTCGGGGGGAGTCGGGGAGCTGTTTTTT. This translates into CASSLSGGVGELFF.